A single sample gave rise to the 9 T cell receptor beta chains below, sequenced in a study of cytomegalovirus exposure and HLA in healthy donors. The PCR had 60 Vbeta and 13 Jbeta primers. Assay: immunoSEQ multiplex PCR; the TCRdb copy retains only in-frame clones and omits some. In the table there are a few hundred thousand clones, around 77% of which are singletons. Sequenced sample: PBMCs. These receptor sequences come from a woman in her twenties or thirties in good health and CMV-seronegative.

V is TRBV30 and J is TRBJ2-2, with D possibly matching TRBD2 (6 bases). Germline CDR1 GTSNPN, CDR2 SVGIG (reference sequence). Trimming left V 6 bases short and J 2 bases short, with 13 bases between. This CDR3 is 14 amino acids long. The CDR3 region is CACPGTANTGELFF. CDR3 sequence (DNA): TGTGCCTGCCCCGGGACTGCTAACACCGGGGAGCTGTTTTTT.

The CDR3 loop is CASSLWTEFYEQYF. CDR3 DNA sequence: TGCGCCAGCAGCTTGTGGACAGAGTTTTACGAGCAGTACTTC. The chain combines TRBV5-1 with TRBJ2-7, with D tentatively TRBD1 (6 bases). V shed 1 base and J shed 4 bases, with 12 bases lying between them. Germline-derived CDR1 and CDR2 are SGHRS and YFSETQ. The CDR3 contains 14 residues. The full variable domain, its missing parts supplied by reference TRBV5-1 and TRBJ2-7, is KAGVTQTPRYLIKTRGQQVTLSCSPISGHRSVSWYQQTPGQGLQFLFEYFSETQRNKGNFPGRFSGRQFSNSRSEMNVSTLELGDSALYLCASSLWTEFYEQYFGPGTRLTVT.

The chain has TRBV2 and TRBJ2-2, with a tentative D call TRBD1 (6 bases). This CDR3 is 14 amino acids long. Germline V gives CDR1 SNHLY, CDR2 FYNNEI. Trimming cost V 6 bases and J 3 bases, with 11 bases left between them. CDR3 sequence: CASRQGLYTGELFF. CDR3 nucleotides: TGTGCCAGCAGACAGGGTTTGTACACCGGGGAGCTGTTTTTT. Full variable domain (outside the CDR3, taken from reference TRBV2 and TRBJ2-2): EPEVTQTPSHQVTQMGQEVILRCVPISNHLYFYWYRQILGQKVEFLVSFYNNEISEKSEIFDDQFSVERPDGSNFTLKIRSTKLEDSAMYFCASRQGLYTGELFFGEGSRLTVL.

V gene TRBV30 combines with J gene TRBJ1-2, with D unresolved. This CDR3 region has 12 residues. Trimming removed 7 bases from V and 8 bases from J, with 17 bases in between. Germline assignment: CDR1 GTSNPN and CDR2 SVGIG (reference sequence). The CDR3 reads CASRAPGGGYTF. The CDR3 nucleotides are TGTGCCTCCAGAGCCCCGGGCGGGGGCTACACCTTC. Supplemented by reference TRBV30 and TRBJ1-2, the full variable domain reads SQTIHQWPATLVQPVGSPLSLECTVEGTSNPNLYWYRQAAGRGLQLLFYSVGIGQISSEVPQNLSASRPQDRQFILSSKKLLLSDSGFYLCASRAPGGGYTFGSGTRLTVV.

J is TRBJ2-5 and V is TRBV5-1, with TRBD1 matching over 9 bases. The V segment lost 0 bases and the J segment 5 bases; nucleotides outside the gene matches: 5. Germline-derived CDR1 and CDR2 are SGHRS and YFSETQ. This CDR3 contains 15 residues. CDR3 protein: CASSLVGDRAETQYF. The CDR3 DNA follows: TGCGCCAGCAGCTTGGTAGGGGACAGGGCGGAGACCCAGTACTTC.

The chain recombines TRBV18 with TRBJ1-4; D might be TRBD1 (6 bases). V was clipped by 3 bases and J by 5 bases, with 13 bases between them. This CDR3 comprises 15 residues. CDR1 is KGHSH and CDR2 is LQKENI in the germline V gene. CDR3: CASSPSQGLNEKLFF. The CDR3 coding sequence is TGTGCCAGCTCACCGTCACAGGGTTTAAATGAAAAACTGTTTTTT.

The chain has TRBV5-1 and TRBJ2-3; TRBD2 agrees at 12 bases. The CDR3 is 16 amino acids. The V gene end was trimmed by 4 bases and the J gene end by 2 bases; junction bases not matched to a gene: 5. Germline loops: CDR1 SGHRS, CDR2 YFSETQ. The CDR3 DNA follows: TGCGCCAGCAGCGTCCCTAGCGGGGGGGACACAGATACGCAGTATTTT. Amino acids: CASSVPSGGDTDTQYF.

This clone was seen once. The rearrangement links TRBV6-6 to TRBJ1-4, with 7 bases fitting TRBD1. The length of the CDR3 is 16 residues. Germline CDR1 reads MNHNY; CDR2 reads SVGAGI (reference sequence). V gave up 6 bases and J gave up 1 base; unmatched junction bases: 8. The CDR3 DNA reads TGTGCCAGCAGAACCCGACAGGGAAGAACTAATGAAAAACTGTTTTTT. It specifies CASRTRQGRTNEKLFF.

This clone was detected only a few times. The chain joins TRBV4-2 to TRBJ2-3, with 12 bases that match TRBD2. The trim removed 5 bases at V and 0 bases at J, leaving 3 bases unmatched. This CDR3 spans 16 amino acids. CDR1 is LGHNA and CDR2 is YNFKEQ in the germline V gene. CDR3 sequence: CASSYGTSGSTDTQYF. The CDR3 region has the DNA TGTGCCAGCAGCTACGGGACTAGCGGGAGCACAGATACGCAGTATTTT.